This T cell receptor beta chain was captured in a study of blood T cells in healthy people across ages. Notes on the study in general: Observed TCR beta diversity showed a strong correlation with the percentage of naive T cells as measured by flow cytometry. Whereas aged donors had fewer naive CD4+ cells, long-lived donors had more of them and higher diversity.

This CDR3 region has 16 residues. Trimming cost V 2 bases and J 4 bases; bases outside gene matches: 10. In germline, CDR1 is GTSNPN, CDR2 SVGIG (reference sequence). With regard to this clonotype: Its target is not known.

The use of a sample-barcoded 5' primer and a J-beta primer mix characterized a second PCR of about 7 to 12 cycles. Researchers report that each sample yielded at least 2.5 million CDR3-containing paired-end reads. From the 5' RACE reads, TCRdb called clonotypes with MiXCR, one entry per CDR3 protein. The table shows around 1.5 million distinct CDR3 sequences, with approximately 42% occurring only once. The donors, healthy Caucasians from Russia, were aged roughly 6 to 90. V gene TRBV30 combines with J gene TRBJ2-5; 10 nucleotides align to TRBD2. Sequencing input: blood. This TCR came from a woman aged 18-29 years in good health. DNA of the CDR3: TGTGCCTGGAGTCCCCGGCCCCGACTAGCGGGAGAGACCCAGTACTTC. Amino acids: CAWSPRPRLAGETQYF. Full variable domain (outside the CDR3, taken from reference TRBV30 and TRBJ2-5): SQTIHQWPATLVQPVGSPLSLECTVEGTSNPNLYWYRQAAGRGLQLLFYSVGIGQISSEVPQNLSASRPQDRQFILSSKKLLLSDSGFYLCAWSPRPRLAGETQYFGPGTRLLVL.